Reported below is one T cell receptor (beta chain). No antigen is known for it. Researchers ran the PCR with 60 Vbeta and 13 Jbeta primers. Sequencing was performed with immunoSEQ multiplex PCR; in TCRdb, only in-frame clones are kept and a portion is missing. Here the sample spans 100,000 to 120,000 clones, roughly 72% being singletons. This entry is derived from a study of cytomegalovirus exposure and HLA in healthy donors. This CDR3 has 15 residues. Germline V gene data show CDR1 as MNHEY and CDR2 as SMNVEV (reference sequence). The V gene lost 8 bases and the J gene lost 10 bases, with 21 bases spanning the gap. Study-wide findings and caveats: Cytomegalovirus-associated status was assigned to approximately 160 TCR beta chains.

The chain combines TRBV27 with TRBJ1-6, with D possibly TRBD1 on 5 matching bases. The clonotype comes from a woman between 40 and 50 years old in good health and CMV-seropositive. The specimen was PBMCs. This CDR3 reads CASLYGPPQGSPLHF. The DNA for the CDR3 is TGTGCCAGCTTGTATGGGCCCCCCCAGGGCTCACCCCTCCACTTT.